This T cell receptor beta chain was profiled in a study of blood T cells in healthy people across ages. PCR was performed a second time for about 6 to 11 cycles using a sample-barcoded 5' primer and a J-beta primer mix. TCRdb reanalysed the 5' RACE reads using MiXCR and keeps one entry per CDR3 protein. Of 850,000 to 1,100,000 distinct CDR3 sequences in the sample, roughly two fifths were seen once. This clonotype was recorded many times. J gave up 5 bases and V 1 base, and 10 bases lay outside the gene matches. The CDR3 sequence is 16 residues long. Per the germline V gene, CDR1 is DFQATT and CDR2 is SNEGSKA (reference sequence).

V and J are TRBV20-1 and TRBJ2-3; TRBD2 matches 9 bases. The receptor's source is a man between 18 and 29 years old in good health. Sequencing was performed on blood. The CDR3 sequence is CSARAPGLAFGDTQYF. For the CDR3, the DNA is TGCAGTGCTAGAGCGCCGGGACTAGCCTTCGGAGATACGCAGTATTTT.